Listed here is a single T cell receptor (beta chain). No antigen is known for it. The data were taken from a study of cytomegalovirus exposure and HLA in healthy donors. Study results and limitations: Altogether, some 160 TCR beta chains were recorded as cytomegalovirus-associated. An analysis done earlier found most TCR beta V segments productive about 90% or about 30% of the time.

13 Jbeta primers and 60 Vbeta primers were used for the PCR. The table came from immunoSEQ multiplex PCR; TCRdb's copy has only in-frame clones and leaves some out. Here the sample spans approximately 180,000 clones, roughly three quarters being singletons. The sequenced sample was PBMCs. The source of this sequence is a woman aged 45-65 years in good health and CMV-seronegative.

DNA of the CDR3: TGCAGTGCTAGAAAGGGGAGGGCTTTCTTT. This encodes CSARKGRAFF. The V and J genes are TRBV20-1 and TRBJ1-1, with D tentatively TRBD1 (5 bases). V was trimmed by 2 bases and J by 11 bases, leaving 9 bases between them. Germline V gene lookup returns CDR1 DFQATT and CDR2 SNEGSKA (reference sequence). CDR3 length: 10 residues.